This T cell receptor (beta chain) was obtained from a study of blood T cell repertoires in COVID-19. While infection was still active, Seattle patients were enrolled and then followed longitudinally. V lost 2 bases and J 4 bases, leaving 9 bases between the germline ends. CDR1 and CDR2 (germline): MNHEY, SVGAGI. This CDR3 has 13 amino acids. Some clones are missing from TCRdb's copy, which holds only in-frame ones; the method was immunoSEQ multiplex PCR. In the table there are under 250,000 clones, 85% of which are singletons. V gene TRBV6-5 combines with J gene TRBJ2-7, with TRBD1 as a possible D gene (6 bases). Sequenced input: peripheral blood. This sequence originates from a man in his forties or fifties with COVID-19, enrolled during active disease. For the CDR3, the DNA is TGTGCCAGCAGTTACCTACAGGGATACGAGCAGTACTTC. This codes for CASSYLQGYEQYF.